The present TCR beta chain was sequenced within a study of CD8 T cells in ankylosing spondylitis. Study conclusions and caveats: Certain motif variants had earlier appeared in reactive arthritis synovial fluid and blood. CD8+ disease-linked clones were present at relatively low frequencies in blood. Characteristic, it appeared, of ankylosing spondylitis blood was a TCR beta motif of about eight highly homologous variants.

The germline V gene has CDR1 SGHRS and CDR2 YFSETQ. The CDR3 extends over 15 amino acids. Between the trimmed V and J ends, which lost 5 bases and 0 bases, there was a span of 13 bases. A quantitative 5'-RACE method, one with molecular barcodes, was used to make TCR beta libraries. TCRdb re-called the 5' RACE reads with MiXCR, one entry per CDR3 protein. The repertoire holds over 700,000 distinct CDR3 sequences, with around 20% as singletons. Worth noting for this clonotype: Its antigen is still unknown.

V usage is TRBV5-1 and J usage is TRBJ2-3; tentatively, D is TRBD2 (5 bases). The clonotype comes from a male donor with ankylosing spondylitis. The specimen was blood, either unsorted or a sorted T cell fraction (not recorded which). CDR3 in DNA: TGCGCCAGCAGAAAGGACTCTACTAGCACAGATACGCAGTATTTT. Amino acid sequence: CASRKDSTSTDTQYF. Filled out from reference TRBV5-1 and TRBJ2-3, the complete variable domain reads KAGVTQTPRYLIKTRGQQVTLSCSPISGHRSVSWYQQTPGQGLQFLFEYFSETQRNKGNFPGRFSGRQFSNSRSEMNVSTLELGDSALYLCASRKDSTSTDTQYFGPGTRLTVL.